This paragraph reports one T cell receptor beta chain. Its antigen remains unidentified. This specimen comes from a study of Graves' ophthalmopathy and Graves' hyperthyroidism. Notes on the study in general: The model forecast ophthalmopathy progression, reaching roughly 64% sensitivity and 72.22% specificity.

Using RNA transcripts, the TCR beta CDR3 regions were amplified. HTBI-primed first-round RT-PCR preceded second-round multiplex PCR. Each CDR3 protein gets one entry after TCRdb re-called the multiplex PCR reads with MiXCR. The sample lists over a million distinct CDR3 sequences, approximately 35% occurring once. This CDR3 has 12 residues. The germline gives CDR1 SQVTM, CDR2 ANQGSEA. Trimming cost V 4 bases and J 9 bases, with 15 bases left between them. The V and J genes are TRBV29-1 and TRBJ2-5, with no clear D. Material for sequencing was peripheral blood or thyroid tissue (not recorded which). The receptor was derived from an adult man with Graves' hyperthyroidism. The CDR3 DNA is TGCAGCGTTGTTGCCCCCAATCAGCCCCAGTACTTC. This translates into CSVVAPNQPQYF.